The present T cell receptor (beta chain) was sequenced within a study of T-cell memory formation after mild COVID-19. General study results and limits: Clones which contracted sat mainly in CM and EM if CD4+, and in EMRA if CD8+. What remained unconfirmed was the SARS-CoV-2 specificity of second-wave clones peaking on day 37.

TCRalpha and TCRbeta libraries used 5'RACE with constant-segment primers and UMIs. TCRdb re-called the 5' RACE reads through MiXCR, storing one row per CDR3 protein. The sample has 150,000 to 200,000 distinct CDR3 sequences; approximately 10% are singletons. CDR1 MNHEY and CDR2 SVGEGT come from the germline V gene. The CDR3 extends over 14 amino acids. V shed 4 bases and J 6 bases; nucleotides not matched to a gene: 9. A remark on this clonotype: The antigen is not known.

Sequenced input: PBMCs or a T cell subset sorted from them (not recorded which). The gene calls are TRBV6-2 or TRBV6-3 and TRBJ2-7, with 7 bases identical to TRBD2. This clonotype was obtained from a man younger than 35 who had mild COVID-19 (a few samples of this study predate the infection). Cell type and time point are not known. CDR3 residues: CASSSPGGWGEQYV. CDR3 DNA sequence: TGTGCCAGCAGTTCCCCGGGAGGATGGGGCGAGCAGTACGTC.